The 3 T cell receptor beta chains presented below share a single source sample, sequenced in a study of shared clonotypes between healthy human individuals. Terminally differentiated effector memory CD45RA+ cells were excluded by CCR7 positive selection of CD45RO-negative cells. Clones were sequenced by immunoSEQ multiplex PCR, and TCRdb holds only the in-frame ones, with some missing. The sample records a few hundred thousand clones, nearly 97% being singletons. Sequenced material: naive CD8+ T cells sorted from blood. The receptor set was obtained from a woman aged 25 to 39 in good health.

The rearrangement joins TRBV11-2 to TRBJ2-1; D is undetermined. There are 16 residues in the CDR3. Trimming removed 6 bases from V and 0 bases from J, with 15 bases in between. CDR1 and CDR2 (germline): SGHAT, FQNNGV. The CDR3 reads CASRLSGRSSYNEQFF. The CDR3 region has the DNA TGTGCCAGCAGGCTTAGTGGGCGGAGCTCCTACAATGAGCAGTTCTTC.

This chain links TRBV7-9 with TRBJ1-1; possible D gene TRBD1, 6 bases. Trimming shortened V by 1 base and J by 5 bases, and 14 bases separated the two germline ends. The CDR3 extends over 15 amino acids. Germline V gene data show CDR1 as SEHNR and CDR2 as FQNEAQ (reference sequence). The CDR3 DNA reads TGTGCCAGCAGCTTAGGGTTAGGGGGGTGGACTGAAGCTTTCTTT. The encoded protein is CASSLGLGGWTEAFF.

The rearrangement uses TRBV28 and TRBJ2-3; 10 bases match TRBD2. In germline, CDR1 is MDHEN, CDR2 SYDVKM. This CDR3 has 18 amino acids. J gave up 0 bases and V 3 bases, and 9 bases lay outside the gene matches. The CDR3 DNA follows: TGTGCCAGCAGTTTGGTTCTAGCGGGAGACTCTAGCACAGATACGCAGTATTTT. As protein: CASSLVLAGDSSTDTQYF.